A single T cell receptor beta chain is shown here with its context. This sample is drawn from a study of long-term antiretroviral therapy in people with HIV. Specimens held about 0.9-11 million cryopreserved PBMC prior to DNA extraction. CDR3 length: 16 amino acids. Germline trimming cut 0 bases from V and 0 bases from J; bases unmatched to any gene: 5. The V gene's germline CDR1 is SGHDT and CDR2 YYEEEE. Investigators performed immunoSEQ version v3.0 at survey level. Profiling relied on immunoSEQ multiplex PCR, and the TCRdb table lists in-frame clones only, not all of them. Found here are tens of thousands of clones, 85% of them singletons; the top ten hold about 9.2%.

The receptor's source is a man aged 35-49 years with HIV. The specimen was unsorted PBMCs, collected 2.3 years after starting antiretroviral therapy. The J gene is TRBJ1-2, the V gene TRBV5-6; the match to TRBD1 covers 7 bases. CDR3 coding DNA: TGTGCCAGCAGCTTGGGGGGAGGGGGCCCTAACTATGGCTACACCTTC. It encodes CASSLGGGGPNYGYTF.